A selection of T cell receptor beta chains follows, all from one sample in a study of T-cell reconstitution after alpha-beta-depleted transplantation in children. Via MiXCR, TCRdb re-called the PCR reads, giving one row per CDR3 protein. The sample holds more than 15,000 distinct CDR3 sequences, 9.5% to 15% seen once. Source: PBMCs, mostly from graft donor cells, taken 180 days after TCRalphabeta/CD19-depleted stem cell transplant. These receptors came from a boy under three years old who had a stem cell transplant for Wiskott-Aldrich syndrome, so the T cells may come from the graft donor. Both conserved end residues are part of each CDR3. A D gene is named only where the DNA matches it firmly. Some rows have no size entry. The others give once, few or many, or a class for an expanded clone.

d_call j_call clone_size v_call cdr3_nt cdr3_aa
- TRBJ2-7 - TRBV9 TGTGCCAGCAGCGTAGGGACTGCCCCCTACGAGCAGTACTTC CASSVGTAPYEQYF
TRBD1 TRBJ1-1 - TRBV7-9 TGTGCCAGCAGCAAAATACAGGGGAGGAACACTGAAGCTTTCTTT CASSKIQGRNTEAFF
TRBD2 TRBJ2-1 - TRBV12-3/TRBV12-4 TGTGCCAGCAGTTCAGCGGGAGGGTCCTACAATGAGCAGTTCTTC CASSSAGGSYNEQFF
TRBD2 TRBJ2-5 many TRBV9 TGTGCCAGCAGCGTATCCGGGGGGTACCAAGAGACCCAGTACTTC CASSVSGGYQETQYF
- TRBJ2-5 - TRBV5-1 TGCGCCAGCAGCTTGTTCAGGGTCTCTGAGACCCAGTACTTC CASSLFRVSETQYF
- TRBJ2-7 - TRBV7-9 TGTGCCAGCAGCCCGGGGCAGTATTCCTACGAGCAGTACTTC CASSPGQYSYEQYF
- TRBJ2-5 few TRBV7-9 TGTGCCAGCAGCCAGGCGTTAGAGACCCAGTACTTC CASSQALETQYF
TRBD2 TRBJ2-3 once TRBV12-3/TRBV12-4 TGTGCCAGCAGTTTAGGACTAGCCGGTCACACAGATACGCAGTATTTT CASSLGLAGHTDTQYF
TRBD1 TRBJ2-7 - TRBV6-2/TRBV6-3 TGTGCCAGCAGTTACGACAGGGGGCGCCCAGGCTACGAGCAGTACTTC CASSYDRGRPGYEQYF
- TRBJ2-1 - TRBV12-3/TRBV12-4 TGTGCCAGCAGTTTGGGGGGCAATGAGCAGTTCTTC CASSLGGNEQFF
TRBD1 TRBJ1-3 - TRBV20-1 TGCAGTGCTAGGAAACGACCGGACAGGGGGCTTTTAAGCGGGAACACCATATATTTT CSARKRPDRGLLSGNTIYF
TRBD2 TRBJ2-3 many TRBV5-1 TGCGCCAGCAGCTTGCTAGCGGGAGCCTCCGATACGCAGTATTTT CASSLLAGASDTQYF
TRBD1 TRBJ2-1 - TRBV27 TGTGCCAGCAGTTCCAGAACAGGGGATCATGAGCAGTTCTTC CASSSRTGDHEQFF
- TRBJ1-5 few TRBV19 TGTGCCAGTACGTTCAGTCATTATAGCAATCAGCCCCAGCATTTT CASTFSHYSNQPQHF
TRBD1 TRBJ2-7 many TRBV10-3 TGTGCCATCAGATCTCCGACAGGGGGCGCTTACGAGCAGTACTTC CAIRSPTGGAYEQYF
- TRBJ2-2 many TRBV5-1 TGCGCCAGCAGCCTCCCGGACACCGGGGAGCTGTTTTTT CASSLPDTGELFF
- TRBJ1-1 many TRBV5-1 TGCGCCAGCAGCTTCGACAGGACGACTGAAGCTTTCTTT CASSFDRTTEAFF
TRBD2 TRBJ2-3 many TRBV29-1 TGCAGCGTCCCGGCGGGGGGGACGCCGGGAGCAGATACGCAGTATTTT CSVPAGGTPGADTQYF
- TRBJ2-7 - TRBV6-5 TGTGCCACCTCCGGACAGATCGGCGAGCAGTACTTC CATSGQIGEQYF
TRBD1 TRBJ1-3 - TRBV28 TGTGCCAGCACCTCGGACAGGGCTCCGGGAAACACCATATATTTT CASTSDRAPGNTIYF
- TRBJ2-2 many TRBV19 TGTGCCACTAAGACCGGGACTCTGAACACCGGGGAGCTGTTTTTT CATKTGTLNTGELFF
- TRBJ1-5 once TRBV20-1 TGCAGTGCTAGAGAGGGGGGCAATCAGCCCCAGCATTTT CSAREGGNQPQHF
TRBD2 TRBJ2-5 few TRBV11-2 TGTGCCAGCAGCTTAGATCTAGCGGGAGGGCCGCGGCAAGAGACCCAGTACTTC CASSLDLAGGPRQETQYF
- TRBJ2-7 medium-sized TRBV9 TGTGCCAGCAGCGTAGGGACAGTCTACGAGCAGTACTTC CASSVGTVYEQYF
- TRBJ2-3 many TRBV24-1 TGTGCCACCGCTCGGACAGACACAGATACGCAGTATTTT CATARTDTDTQYF
- TRBJ1-5 few TRBV3-1 TGTGCCAGCAGCCAAGACAGCAATCAGCCCCAGCATTTT CASSQDSNQPQHF
- TRBJ1-1 - TRBV29-1 TGCGGAGCGGAGAAACAGGTTAGCACTGAAGCTTTCTTT CGAEKQVSTEAFF
TRBD2 TRBJ2-1 few TRBV7-2 TGTGCCAGCAGCTTAGCTTACCTAGCCCTAGCGGGAGGGCATTGGAGCAATGAGCAGTTCTTC CASSLAYLALAGGHWSNEQFF
- TRBJ1-4 - TRBV5-5 TGTGCCAGCAGCTTGGTTGCTACTAATGAAAAACTGTTTTTT CASSLVATNEKLFF
TRBD2 TRBJ2-1 - TRBV3-1 TGTGCCAGCAGCGAGGGACTAGCGGGCTCCTACAATGAGCAGTTCTTC CASSEGLAGSYNEQFF
- TRBJ2-7 - TRBV28 TGTGCCAGCAGTTTATTAGGACAGCCGACCTACGAGCAGTACTTC CASSLLGQPTYEQYF